The source of this TCR beta chain is a study of blood T cell repertoires in COVID-19. For the study at large: Samples came from the United States, Italy and Spain, spanning acute and convalescent COVID-19. Nucleic acid was either cDNA or gDNA, and it came from T cells, B-cell-depleted T cells, or PBMCs.

Original handling: Counts of nucleated cells, estimated from reference gene primer amplification, were obtained. Profiled with immunoSEQ multiplex PCR; TCRdb holds only in-frame clones, not every one. The D gene and trimming were derived from the DNA, and the V and J assignments and clone size from that table. The sample has around 160,000 clones, 75% to 90% seen once; the top ten hold about a tenth. The V gene lost 6 bases and the J gene lost 1 base, with 10 bases spanning the gap. Germline lookup yields CDR1 WSHSY and CDR2 SAAADI. This CDR3 is built from 15 residues. The rearrangement links TRBV10-2 to TRBJ2-6, with D maybe TRBD1 (5 bases). Sequencing was performed on peripheral blood. The sequence was collected from a human donor in a cohort sampled during active COVID-19. CDR3 sequence reads: CASRGQGSGANVLTF. The CDR3 bases are TGCGCCAGCAGGGGTCAGGGTTCTGGGGCCAACGTCCTGACTTTC.